This TCR beta chain appears in the sequencing data of a study of T-cell memory formation after mild COVID-19. Study as a whole: Largely donor-specific TCR clusters were found.

TCRdb redid the calling of the 5' RACE reads with MiXCR, one entry per CDR3 protein. The data hold about half a million distinct CDR3 sequences, with roughly 20% observed a single time. With respect to this clonotype: What it binds is unknown.

The CDR3 totals 15 residues. V gave up 1 base and J gave up 7 bases, with 17 bases separating them. Germline V gene sequence: CDR1 DFQATT, CDR2 SNEGSKA (reference sequence). Broader study findings: Some responding clones appeared in pre-infection memory, suggesting cross-reactive memory joined. Among contracting clones, CD4+ were mainly CM/EM and CD8+ enriched in EMRA.

The clonotype was recovered from an adult woman who had mild COVID-19 (a few samples of this study predate the infection). Cell type and time point are not known. This chain uses TRBV20-1 with TRBJ2-1, with no clear D. Sequenced: PBMCs or a T cell subset sorted from them (not recorded which). In DNA form, the CDR3 reads TGCAGTGCTAGAGTCCCGGCCAGTACAATGAATGAGCAGTTCTTC. Its protein product is CSARVPASTMNEQFF.